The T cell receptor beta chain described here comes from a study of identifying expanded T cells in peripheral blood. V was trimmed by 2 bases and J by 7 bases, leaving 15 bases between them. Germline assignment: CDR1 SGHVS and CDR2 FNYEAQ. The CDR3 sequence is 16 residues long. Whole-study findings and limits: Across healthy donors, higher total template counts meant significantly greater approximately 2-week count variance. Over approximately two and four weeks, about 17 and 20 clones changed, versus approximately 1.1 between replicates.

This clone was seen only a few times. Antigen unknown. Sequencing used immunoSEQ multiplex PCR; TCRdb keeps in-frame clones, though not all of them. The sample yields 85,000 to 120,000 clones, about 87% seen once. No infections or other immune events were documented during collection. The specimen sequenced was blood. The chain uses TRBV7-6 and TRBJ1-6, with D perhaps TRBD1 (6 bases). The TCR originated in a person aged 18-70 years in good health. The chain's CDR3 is CASSLPGAQENSPLHF. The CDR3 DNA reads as TGTGCCAGCAGCTTACCGGGGGCGCAGGAAAATTCACCCCTCCACTTT.